These 19 T cell receptor beta chains were all obtained from the same sample, sequenced in a study of blood T cell repertoires in COVID-19. Data came from immunoSEQ multiplex PCR; TCRdb stores just in-frame clones and leaves some out. The sample records under 200,000 clones, roughly four fifths being singletons. The specimen was peripheral blood. All receptors come from a woman aged 40 to 55 with acute or convalescent COVID-19.

Of note for this clone: The sample contains more than one DNA sequence encoding this CDR3. The rearrangement joins TRBV5-1 to TRBJ1-5; maybe TRBD1 (5 bases). This CDR3 is built from 14 residues. The germline V gene has CDR1 SGHRS and CDR2 YFSETQ. The V and J ends lost 4 bases and 6 bases respectively, with 14 bases between them. Here the CDR3 reads CASSPGQGGQPQHF. In DNA form, the CDR3 reads TGCGCCAGCAGCCCCGGCCAGGGAGGTCAGCCCCAGCATTTT. The whole variable domain, remainder taken from reference TRBV5-1 and TRBJ1-5, is KAGVTQTPRYLIKTRGQQVTLSCSPISGHRSVSWYQQTPGQGLQFLFEYFSETQRNKGNFPGRFSGRQFSNSRSEMNVSTLELGDSALYLCASSPGQGGQPQHFGDGTRLSIL.

The chain recombines TRBV19 with TRBJ2-1, with D possibly matching TRBD1 (6 bases). Germline CDR1 reads LNHDA; CDR2 reads SQIVND (reference sequence). This CDR3 has 13 residues. V was cut by 2 bases and J by 9 bases, with 11 bases left in between. CDR3 amino acids: CASSIWTAGEQFF. As DNA, the CDR3 is TGTGCCAGTAGTATATGGACAGCTGGTGAGCAGTTCTTC.

The rearrangement links TRBV20-1 to TRBJ2-7; D gene ambiguous. The CDR3 loop spans 10 amino acids. Trimming left V 4 bases short and J 4 bases short, with 5 bases between. CDR1 DFQATT and CDR2 SNEGSKA come from the germline V gene (reference sequence). The DNA for the CDR3 is TGCAGTGCTACCAAATACGAGCAGTACTTC. It is translated as CSATKYEQYF.

The chain couples TRBV2 to TRBJ2-5; tentatively, D is TRBD2 (5 bases). Trimming stripped 2 bases from V and 3 bases from J, with 7 bases between. The CDR3 is 13 residues long. CDR1 and CDR2 from the germline V gene are SNHLY and FYNNEI. CDR3 nucleotides: TGTGCCAGCAGTGAATTGGGAGAAGAGACCCAGTACTTC. Translated: CASSELGEETQYF. The whole variable domain, remainder taken from reference TRBV2 and TRBJ2-5, is EPEVTQTPSHQVTQMGQEVILRCVPISNHLYFYWYRQILGQKVEFLVSFYNNEISEKSEIFDDQFSVERPDGSNFTLKIRSTKLEDSAMYFCASSELGEETQYFGPGTRLLVL.

This rearrangement joins TRBV2 to TRBJ1-4; D call uncertain. Trimming removed 1 base from V and 0 bases from J, with 12 bases in between. The germline V gene encodes CDR1 SNHLY and CDR2 FYNNEI. The CDR3 loop spans 17 amino acids. The CDR3 bases are TGTGCCAGCAGTGAAGAACTGGAGGAGTCAACTAATGAAAAACTGTTTTTT. It translates to CASSEELEESTNEKLFF.

The chain uses TRBV5-6 and TRBJ2-5, with a weak D call TRBD2 (6 bases). The CDR3 contains 17 residues. CDR1 and CDR2 (germline): SGHDT, YYEEEE. V lost 2 bases to trimming and J lost 5 bases, with 22 bases between them. For the CDR3, the DNA is TGTGCCAGCAGCTTTAAGGAGGGATCGAGAGGGCTGGAGACCCAGTACTTC. This sequence encodes CASSFKEGSRGLETQYF.

This chain uses TRBV12-5 with TRBJ1-1, with 8 bases aligning to TRBD1. Germline-derived CDR1 and CDR2 are LGHNT and FRNRAP. Unmatched junction bases numbered 8, after V lost 6 bases and J lost 5 bases. The CDR3 is 14 amino acids. In nucleotides, the CDR3 is TGTGCTAGTGGAGGCGGACAGGGAGAAACTGAAGCTTTCTTT. Its protein is CASGGGQGETEAFF.

The V and J genes are TRBV10-1 and TRBJ2-2; perhaps TRBD2 as D (5 bases). Looked up from germline, CDR1 is WNHNN and CDR2 is SYGVQD (reference sequence). Between the trimmed V and J ends, which lost 9 bases and 5 bases, there was a span of 16 bases. CDR3 size: 14 residues. CDR3 sequence: CASGPGSQTGELFF. As DNA, the CDR3 is TGCGCCAGTGGGCCGGGATCCCAGACCGGGGAGCTGTTTTTT.

This chain connects TRBV6-5 to TRBJ1-2; 7 bases line up with TRBD1. V lost 6 bases, J lost 5 bases, and 6 bases stayed unmatched. The length of the CDR3 is 13 residues. Germline lookup yields CDR1 MNHEY and CDR2 SVGAGI. CDR3: CASRRGTDYGYTF. In DNA, the CDR3 is TGTGCCAGCAGACGGGGGACAGATTATGGCTACACCTTC.

The chain recombines TRBV5-1 with TRBJ1-1; 8 nucleotides match TRBD1. V shed 5 bases, J shed 4 bases, and the junction held 7 bases outside the gene matches. This CDR3 region has 14 residues. Germline V gene sequence: CDR1 SGHRS, CDR2 YFSETQ. CDR3 region: CASRPGQGLTEAFF. As DNA, the CDR3 is TGCGCCAGCAGGCCTGGACAGGGCCTCACTGAAGCTTTCTTT.

CDR3 residues: CASSFSRYTEAFF. CDR3 nucleotide sequence: TGTGCCAGCAGCTTCTCGCGGTACACTGAAGCTTTCTTT. The chain links TRBV11-2 to TRBJ1-1; D ambiguous. The V end lost 3 bases, the J end lost 3 bases, and 8 bases lay between the germline ends. CDR1 SGHAT and CDR2 FQNNGV come from the germline V gene. This CDR3 spans 13 amino acids.

The gene calls are TRBV19 and TRBJ1-2; weak D call: TRBD1 (6 bases). Germline V gene sequence: CDR1 LNHDA, CDR2 SQIVND (reference sequence). This CDR3 contains 13 residues. Trimming removed 5 bases at V and 7 bases at J, with 14 bases between. The CDR3 bases are TGTGCCAGTAGTTTCGGCACAGGGAGTGGCTACACCTTC. Its protein product is CASSFGTGSGYTF.

This chain uses TRBV28 with TRBJ2-7; 9 nucleotides agree with TRBD2. Trimming took 3 bases from V and 2 from J; bases not matched to a gene: 17. This CDR3 comprises 19 residues. Germline V gives CDR1 MDHEN, CDR2 SYDVKM. CDR3 coding DNA: TGTGCCAGCAGTTTCTCCCTTTCGACGCTAGCGGGGAGTACCTACGAGCAGTACTTC. It specifies CASSFSLSTLAGSTYEQYF.

The V gene is TRBV28, the J gene TRBJ1-1; D is possibly TRBD1 (5 bases). This CDR3 has 14 amino acids. Germline CDR1 is MDHEN and CDR2 is SYDVKM. Trimming took off 1 base at V and 1 base at J, with 7 bases between the two ends. The CDR3 here is CASSLLRGNTEAFF. CDR3 coding DNA: TGTGCCAGCAGTTTATTAAGGGGGAACACTGAAGCTTTCTTT. The complete variable domain, with remaining parts taken from reference TRBV28 and TRBJ1-1, reads DVKVTQSSRYLVKRTGEKVFLECVQDMDHENMFWYRQDPGLGLRLIYFSYDVKMKEKGDIPEGYSVSREKKERFSLILESASTNQTSMYLCASSLLRGNTEAFFGQGTRLTVV.

The table lists this clone with a count of one. V gene TRBV7-9 combines with J gene TRBJ1-1; D gene unclear. Trimming took 1 base from V and 1 from J, leaving 7 bases between them. The length of the CDR3 is 14 residues. Per the germline V gene, CDR1 is SEHNR and CDR2 is FQNEAQ (reference sequence). The CDR3 DNA is TGTGCCAGCAGCTTAGTGCGGGGGAACACTGAAGCTTTCTTT. Translation gives CASSLVRGNTEAFF.

The chain links TRBV5-8 to TRBJ1-5; D possibly corresponds to TRBD1 (5 bases). Germline values: CDR1 SGHTS, CDR2 YDEGEE. The CDR3 is made up of 15 amino acids. The V gene lost 1 base and the J gene lost 6 bases, with 14 bases spanning the gap. The CDR3 here is CASSLNPGLVQPQHF. The CDR3 bases are TGTGCCAGCAGCTTGAATCCAGGGTTGGTTCAGCCCCAGCATTTT.

J is TRBJ2-7 and V is TRBV28; 13 bases match TRBD2. V was clipped by 3 bases and J by 0 bases; unmatched bases: 5. The CDR3 runs to 17 residues. CDR1 MDHEN and CDR2 SYDVKM come from the germline V gene. CDR3 residues: CASSLGTSGMSSYEQYF. The CDR3 nucleotides read TGTGCCAGCAGTTTGGGGACTAGCGGGATGAGCTCCTACGAGCAGTACTTC.

The rearrangement joins TRBV19 to TRBJ1-5; D may be TRBD1 (5 bases). V lost 1 base, J lost 5 bases, and 6 bases lay in between. Germline CDR1 and CDR2: LNHDA and SQIVND (reference sequence). The CDR3 has 13 residues. Written as DNA, the CDR3 is TGTGCCAGTAGTATAGGACAGCATCAGCCCCAGCATTTT. This sequence encodes CASSIGQHQPQHF.

This clone was seen just once. The chain joins TRBV27 to TRBJ1-1, with TRBD1 matching over 7 bases. CDR3 length: 15 amino acids. Germline V CDR1 and CDR2: MNHEY, SMNVEV (reference sequence). The ends lost 5 bases at V and 8 bases at J; junction bases unmatched: 14. CDR3 nucleotides: TGTGCCAGCAGTCCCATCCCAGGACAGGCCGGGGAAGCTTTCTTT. It yields the protein CASSPIPGQAGEAFF.